This TCR beta chain was documented in a study of shared clonotypes between healthy human individuals. Germline values: CDR1 LGHNA, CDR2 YNFKEQ. Deletions cut 4 bases from V and 6 bases from J, with 14 bases between. The CDR3 runs to 14 residues. Caucasian adults living in Nashville, Tennessee, provided all samples. The unsorted samples took around 81 million PBMCs to get genomic DNA. Assay execution proceeded at the deep level. Amplification in unsorted PBMC replicate PCRs started from roughly 330 ng DNA, which equals some 30,000 T cell genomes. The method was immunoSEQ multiplex PCR; TCRdb's version includes in-frame clones alone and lacks a portion of them. The sample has hundreds of thousands of clones, about four fifths seen once.

The V gene is TRBV4-2, the J gene TRBJ2-3; maybe TRBD2 (6 bases). Sample: PBMCs. This sequence originates from a middle-aged woman in good health. Some clones in this sample may be carry-over from other donors' samples. As DNA, the CDR3 is TGTGCCAGCAGCCGACCGGGAGTGTCTGATACGCAGTATTTT. Its protein product is CASSRPGVSDTQYF.